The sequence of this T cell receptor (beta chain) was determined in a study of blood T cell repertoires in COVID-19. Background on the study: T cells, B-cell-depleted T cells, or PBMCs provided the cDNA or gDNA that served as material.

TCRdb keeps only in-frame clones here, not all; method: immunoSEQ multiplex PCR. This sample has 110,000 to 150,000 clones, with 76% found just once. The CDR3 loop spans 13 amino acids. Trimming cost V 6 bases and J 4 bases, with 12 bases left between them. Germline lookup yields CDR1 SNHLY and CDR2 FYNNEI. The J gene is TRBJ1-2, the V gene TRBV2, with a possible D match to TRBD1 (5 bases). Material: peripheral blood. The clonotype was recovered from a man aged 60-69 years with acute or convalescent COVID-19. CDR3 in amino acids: CASSPTDSYGYTF. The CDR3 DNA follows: TGTGCCAGCAGCCCCACAGACAGCTATGGCTACACCTTC.